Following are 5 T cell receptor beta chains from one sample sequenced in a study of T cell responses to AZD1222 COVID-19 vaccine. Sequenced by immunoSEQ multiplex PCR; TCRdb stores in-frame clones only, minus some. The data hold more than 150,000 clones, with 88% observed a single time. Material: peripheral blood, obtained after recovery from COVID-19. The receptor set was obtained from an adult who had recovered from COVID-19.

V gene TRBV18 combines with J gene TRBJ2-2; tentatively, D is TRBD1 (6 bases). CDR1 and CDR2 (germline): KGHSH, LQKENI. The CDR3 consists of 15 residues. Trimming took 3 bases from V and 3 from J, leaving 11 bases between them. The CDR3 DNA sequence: TGTGCCAGCTCACCCTTATACAGGGACACCGGGGAGCTGTTTTTT. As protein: CASSPLYRDTGELFF.

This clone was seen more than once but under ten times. The CDR3 nucleotides are TGTGCCAGCGGTTCTTCGGCTAGCGGACAAGAGACCCAGTACTTC. Encoded protein: CASGSSASGQETQYF. The chain joins TRBV7-8 to TRBJ2-5, with 7 bases identical to TRBD2. CDR3 length: 15 residues. From germline, CDR1 is SGHVS and CDR2 FQNEAQ. The V segment lost 8 bases and the J segment 2 bases; nucleotides outside the gene matches: 11. Looking up the rest from reference TRBV7-8 and TRBJ2-5 gives the full variable domain: GAGVSQSPRYKVAKRGQDVALRCDPISGHVSLFWYQQALGQGPEFLTYFQNEAQLDKSGLPSDRFFAERPEGSVSTLKIQRTQQEDSAVYLCASGSSASGQETQYFGPGTRLLVL.

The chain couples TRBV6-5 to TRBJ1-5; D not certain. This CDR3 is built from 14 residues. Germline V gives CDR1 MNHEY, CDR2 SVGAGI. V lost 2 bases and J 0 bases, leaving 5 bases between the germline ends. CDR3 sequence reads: CASSYQRSNQPQHF. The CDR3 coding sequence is TGTGCCAGCAGTTACCAGCGTAGCAATCAGCCCCAGCATTTT.

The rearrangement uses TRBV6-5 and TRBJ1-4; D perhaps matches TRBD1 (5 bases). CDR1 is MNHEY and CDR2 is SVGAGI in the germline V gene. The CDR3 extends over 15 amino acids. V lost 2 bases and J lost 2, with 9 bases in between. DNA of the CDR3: TGTGCCAGCAGTTACGCTGCAGGGACTAATGAAAAACTGTTTTTT. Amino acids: CASSYAAGTNEKLFF.

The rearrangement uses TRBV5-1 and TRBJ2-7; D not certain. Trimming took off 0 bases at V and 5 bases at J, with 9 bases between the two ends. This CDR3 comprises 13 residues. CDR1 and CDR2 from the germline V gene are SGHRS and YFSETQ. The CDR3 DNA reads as TGCGCCAGCAGCTTGGCACAGTCCCACGAGCAGTACTTC. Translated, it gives CASSLAQSHEQYF.